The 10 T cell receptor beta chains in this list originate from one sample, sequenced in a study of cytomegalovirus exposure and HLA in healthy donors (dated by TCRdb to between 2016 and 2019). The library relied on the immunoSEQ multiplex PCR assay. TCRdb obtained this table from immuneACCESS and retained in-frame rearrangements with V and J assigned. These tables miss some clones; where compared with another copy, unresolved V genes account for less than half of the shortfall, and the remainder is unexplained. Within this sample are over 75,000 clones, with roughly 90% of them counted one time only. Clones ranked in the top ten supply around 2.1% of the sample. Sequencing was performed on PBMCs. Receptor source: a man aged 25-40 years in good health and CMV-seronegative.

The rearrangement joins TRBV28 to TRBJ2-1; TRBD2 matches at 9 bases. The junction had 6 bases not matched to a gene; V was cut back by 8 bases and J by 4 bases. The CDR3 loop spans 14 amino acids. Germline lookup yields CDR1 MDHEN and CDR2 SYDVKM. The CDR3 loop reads CASASGARYNEQFF. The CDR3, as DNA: TGTGCCAGCGCTAGCGGGGCGAGGTACAATGAGCAGTTCTTC.

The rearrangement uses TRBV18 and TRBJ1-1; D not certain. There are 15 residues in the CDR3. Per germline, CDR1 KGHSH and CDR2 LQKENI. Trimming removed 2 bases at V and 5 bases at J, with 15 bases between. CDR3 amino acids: CASSPGSDSGTEAFF. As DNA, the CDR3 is TGTGCCAGCTCACCAGGTTCGGATTCCGGGACTGAAGCTTTCTTT. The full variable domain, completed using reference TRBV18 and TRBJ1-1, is NAGVMQNPRHLVRRRGQEARLRCSPMKGHSHVYWYRQLPEEGLKFMVYLQKENIIDESGMPKERFSAEFPKEGPSILRIQQVVRGDSAAYFCASSPGSDSGTEAFFGQGTRLTVV.

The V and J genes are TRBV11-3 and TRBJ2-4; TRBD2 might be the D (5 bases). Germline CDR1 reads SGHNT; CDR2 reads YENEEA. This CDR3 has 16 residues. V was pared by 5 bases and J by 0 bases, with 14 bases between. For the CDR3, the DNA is TGTGCCAGCAGCCCCGCAGGACTCCTAGCCAAAAACATTCAGTACTTC. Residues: CASSPAGLLAKNIQYF.

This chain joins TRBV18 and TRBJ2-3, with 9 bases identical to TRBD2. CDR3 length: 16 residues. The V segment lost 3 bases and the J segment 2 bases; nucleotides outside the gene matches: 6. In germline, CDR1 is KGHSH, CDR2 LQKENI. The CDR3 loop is CASSPTGLADTDTQYF. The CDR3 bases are TGTGCCAGCTCACCGACGGGACTAGCCGACACAGATACGCAGTATTTT.

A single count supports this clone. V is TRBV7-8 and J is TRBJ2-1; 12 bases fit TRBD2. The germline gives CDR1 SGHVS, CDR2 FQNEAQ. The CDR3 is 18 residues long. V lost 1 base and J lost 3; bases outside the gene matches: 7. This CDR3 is CASSLVTSGGPRYNEQFF. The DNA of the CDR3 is TGTGCCAGCAGCTTAGTCACTAGCGGGGGGCCCCGCTACAATGAGCAGTTCTTC.

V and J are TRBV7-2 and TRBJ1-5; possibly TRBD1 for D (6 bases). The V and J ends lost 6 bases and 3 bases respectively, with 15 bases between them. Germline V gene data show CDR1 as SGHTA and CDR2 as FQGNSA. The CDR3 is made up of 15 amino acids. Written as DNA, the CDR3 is TGTGCCAGCAGTTTCGGGCAGGGGACCAATCAGCCCCAGCATTTT. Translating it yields CASSFGQGTNQPQHF.

The CDR3 nucleotides read TGTGCCACCAGCCCCCAATTGCAGGAACTTAACGGGGAGCTGTTTTTT. This gives the protein CATSPQLQELNGELFF. This chain joins TRBV15 and TRBJ2-2; D unclear. CDR1 is LNHNV and CDR2 is YYDKDF in the germline V gene (reference sequence). The CDR3 length is 16 residues. V was shortened by 5 bases and J by 7 bases, with 20 bases between the two germline ends.

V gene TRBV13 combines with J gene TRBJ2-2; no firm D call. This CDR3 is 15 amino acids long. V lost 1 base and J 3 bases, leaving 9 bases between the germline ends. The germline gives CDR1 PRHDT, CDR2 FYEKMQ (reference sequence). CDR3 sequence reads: CASSLDPVDTGELFF. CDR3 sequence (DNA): TGTGCCAGCAGCTTAGATCCAGTCGACACCGGGGAGCTGTTTTTT.

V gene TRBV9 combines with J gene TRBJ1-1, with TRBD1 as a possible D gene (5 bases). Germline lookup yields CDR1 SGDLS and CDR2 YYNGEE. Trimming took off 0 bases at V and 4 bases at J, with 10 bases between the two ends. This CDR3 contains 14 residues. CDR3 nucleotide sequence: TGTGCCAGCAGCGTAGCTATGGGGGGCACTGAAGCTTTCTTT. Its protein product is CASSVAMGGTEAFF.

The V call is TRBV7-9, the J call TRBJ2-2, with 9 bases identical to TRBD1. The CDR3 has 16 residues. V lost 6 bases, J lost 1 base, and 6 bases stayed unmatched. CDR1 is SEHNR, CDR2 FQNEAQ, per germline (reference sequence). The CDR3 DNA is TGTGCCAGCAGTTTCCCGGGACAGGGGAACACCGGGGAGCTGTTTTTT. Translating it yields CASSFPGQGNTGELFF.